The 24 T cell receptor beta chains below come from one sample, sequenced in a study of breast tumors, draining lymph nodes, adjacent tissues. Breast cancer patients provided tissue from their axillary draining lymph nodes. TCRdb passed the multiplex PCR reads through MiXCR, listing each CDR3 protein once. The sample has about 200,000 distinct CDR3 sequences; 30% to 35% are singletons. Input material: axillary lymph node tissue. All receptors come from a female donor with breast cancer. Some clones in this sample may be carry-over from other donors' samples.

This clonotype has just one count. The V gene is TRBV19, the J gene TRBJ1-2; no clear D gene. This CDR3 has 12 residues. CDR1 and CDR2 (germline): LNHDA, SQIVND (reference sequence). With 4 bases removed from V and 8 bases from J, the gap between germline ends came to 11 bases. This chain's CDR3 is CASSTPAGGYTF. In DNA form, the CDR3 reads TGTGCCAGTAGTACTCCAGCGGGAGGCTACACCTTC.

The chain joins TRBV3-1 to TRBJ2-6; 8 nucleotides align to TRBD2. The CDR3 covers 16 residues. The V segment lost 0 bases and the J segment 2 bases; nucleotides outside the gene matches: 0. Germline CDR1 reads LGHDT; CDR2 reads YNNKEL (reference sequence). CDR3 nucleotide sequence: TGTGCCAGCAGCCAAGATAGCGGGACTGGGGCCAACGTCCTGACTTTC. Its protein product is CASSQDSGTGANVLTF.

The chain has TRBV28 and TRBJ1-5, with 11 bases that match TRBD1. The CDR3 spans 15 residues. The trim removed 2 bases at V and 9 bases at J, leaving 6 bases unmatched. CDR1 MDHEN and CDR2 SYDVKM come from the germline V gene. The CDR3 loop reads CASSLLGQGELPQHF. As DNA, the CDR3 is TGTGCCAGCAGTTTACTGGGACAGGGGGAACTGCCCCAGCATTTT. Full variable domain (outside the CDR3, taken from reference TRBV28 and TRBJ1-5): DVKVTQSSRYLVKRTGEKVFLECVQDMDHENMFWYRQDPGLGLRLIYFSYDVKMKEKGDIPEGYSVSREKKERFSLILESASTNQTSMYLCASSLLGQGELPQHFGDGTRLSIL.

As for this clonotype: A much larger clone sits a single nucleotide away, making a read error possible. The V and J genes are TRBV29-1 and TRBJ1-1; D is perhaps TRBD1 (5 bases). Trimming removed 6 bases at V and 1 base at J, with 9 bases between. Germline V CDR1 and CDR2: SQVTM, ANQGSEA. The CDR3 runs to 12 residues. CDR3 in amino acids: CSVGEANTEAFF. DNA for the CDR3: TGCAGCGTGGGGGAAGCGAACACTGAAGCTTTCTTT.

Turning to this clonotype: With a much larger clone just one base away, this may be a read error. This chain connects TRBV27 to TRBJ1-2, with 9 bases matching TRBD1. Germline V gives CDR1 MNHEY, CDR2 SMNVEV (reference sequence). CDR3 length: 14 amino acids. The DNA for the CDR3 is TGTGCCAGCAGTCTCCAAAGGGACAGGGCTGGCTACATCTTC. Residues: CASSLQRDRAGYIF.

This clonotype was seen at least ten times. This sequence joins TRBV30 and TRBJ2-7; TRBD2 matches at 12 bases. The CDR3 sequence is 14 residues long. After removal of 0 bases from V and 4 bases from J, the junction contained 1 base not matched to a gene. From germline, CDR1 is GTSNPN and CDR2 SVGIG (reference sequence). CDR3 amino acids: CAWSVGLAGYEQYF. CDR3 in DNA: TGTGCCTGGAGTGTGGGACTAGCGGGTTACGAGCAGTACTTC.

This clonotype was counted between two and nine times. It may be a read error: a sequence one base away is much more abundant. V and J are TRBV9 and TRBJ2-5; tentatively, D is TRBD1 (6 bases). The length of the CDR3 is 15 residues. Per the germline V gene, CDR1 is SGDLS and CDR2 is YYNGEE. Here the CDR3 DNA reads TGTGCCAGCAGTGGAACCCTGGACAGCCAAGAGACCCCGTACTTC. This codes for CASSGTLDSQETPYF.

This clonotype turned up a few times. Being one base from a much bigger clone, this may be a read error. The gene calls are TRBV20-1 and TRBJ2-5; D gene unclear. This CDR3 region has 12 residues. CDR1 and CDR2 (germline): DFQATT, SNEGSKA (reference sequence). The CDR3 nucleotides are TGCAGTGGGGTTTTGAACCAAGAGACCCCGTACTTC. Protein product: CSGVLNQETPYF.

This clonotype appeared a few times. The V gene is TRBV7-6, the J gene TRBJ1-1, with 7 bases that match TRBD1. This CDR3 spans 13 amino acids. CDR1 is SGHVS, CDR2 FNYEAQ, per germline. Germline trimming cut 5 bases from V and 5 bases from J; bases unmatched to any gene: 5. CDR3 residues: CASSIETGTEAFF. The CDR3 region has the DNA TGTGCCAGCAGCATCGAGACAGGGACTGAAGCTTTCTTT.

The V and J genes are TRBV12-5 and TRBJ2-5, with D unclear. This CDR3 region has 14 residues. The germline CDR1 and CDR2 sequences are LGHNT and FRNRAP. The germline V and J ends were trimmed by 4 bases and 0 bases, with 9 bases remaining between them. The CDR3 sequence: CASGSRRHQETQYF. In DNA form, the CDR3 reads TGTGCTAGTGGTTCCCGACGCCACCAAGAGACCCAGTACTTC.

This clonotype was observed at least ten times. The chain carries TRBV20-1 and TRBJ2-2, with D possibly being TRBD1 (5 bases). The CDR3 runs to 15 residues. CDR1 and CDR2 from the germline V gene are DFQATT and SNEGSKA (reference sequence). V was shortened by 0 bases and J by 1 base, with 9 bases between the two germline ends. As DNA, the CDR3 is TGCAGTGCTAGAGAGGCAGGGCGGAACACCGGGGAGCTGTTTTTT. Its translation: CSAREAGRNTGELFF.

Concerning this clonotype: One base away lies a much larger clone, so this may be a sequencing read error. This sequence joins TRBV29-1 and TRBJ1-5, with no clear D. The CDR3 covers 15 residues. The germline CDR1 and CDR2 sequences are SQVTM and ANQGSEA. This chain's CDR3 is CSVQLAPGLNQPRHF. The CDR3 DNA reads TGCAGCGTTCAGCTGGCGCCAGGACTCAATCAGCCCCGGCATTTT.

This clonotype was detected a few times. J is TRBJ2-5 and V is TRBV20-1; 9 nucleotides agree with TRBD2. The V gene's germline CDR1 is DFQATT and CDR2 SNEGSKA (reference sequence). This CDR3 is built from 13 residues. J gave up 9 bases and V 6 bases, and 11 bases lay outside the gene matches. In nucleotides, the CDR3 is TGCAGTGCGGGGGGGGTAGCGGGAGTGGCCCAGTACTTC. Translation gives CSAGGVAGVAQYF.

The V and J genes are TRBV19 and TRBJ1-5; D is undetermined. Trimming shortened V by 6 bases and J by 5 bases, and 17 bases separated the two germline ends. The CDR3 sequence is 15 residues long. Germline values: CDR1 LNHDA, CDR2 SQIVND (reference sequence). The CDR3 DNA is TGTGCCAGTAGCCGCTCGGGGAGCGGCTATCAGCCCCAGCATTTT. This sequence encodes CASSRSGSGYQPQHF.

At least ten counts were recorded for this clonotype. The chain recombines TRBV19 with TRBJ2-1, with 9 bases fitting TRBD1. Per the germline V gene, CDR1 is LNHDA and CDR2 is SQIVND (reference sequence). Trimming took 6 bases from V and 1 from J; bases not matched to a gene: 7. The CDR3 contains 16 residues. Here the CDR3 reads CASSRDRGKSYNEQFF. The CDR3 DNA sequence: TGTGCCAGTAGCAGAGACAGGGGGAAGTCCTACAATGAGCAGTTCTTC.

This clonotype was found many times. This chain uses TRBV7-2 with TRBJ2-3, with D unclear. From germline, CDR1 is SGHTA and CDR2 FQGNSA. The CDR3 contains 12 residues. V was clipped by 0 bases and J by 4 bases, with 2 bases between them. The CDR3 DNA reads TGTGCCAGCAGCTTAGCGGCAGATACGCAGTATTTT. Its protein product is CASSLAADTQYF.

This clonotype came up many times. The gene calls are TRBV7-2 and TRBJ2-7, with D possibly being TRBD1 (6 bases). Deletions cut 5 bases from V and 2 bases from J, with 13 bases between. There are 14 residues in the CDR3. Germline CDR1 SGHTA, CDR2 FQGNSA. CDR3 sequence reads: CASSTGRGPYEQYF. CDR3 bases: TGTGCCAGCAGCACCGGCAGGGGCCCCTACGAGCAGTACTTC.

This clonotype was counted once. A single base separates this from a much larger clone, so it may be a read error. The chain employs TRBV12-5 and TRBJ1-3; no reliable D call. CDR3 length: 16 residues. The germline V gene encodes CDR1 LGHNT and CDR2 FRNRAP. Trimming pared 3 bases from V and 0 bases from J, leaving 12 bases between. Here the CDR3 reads CASGLIRVDSGNTIYF. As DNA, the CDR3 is TGTGCTAGTGGTTTAATTCGTGTTGACTCTGGAAACACCATATATTTT.

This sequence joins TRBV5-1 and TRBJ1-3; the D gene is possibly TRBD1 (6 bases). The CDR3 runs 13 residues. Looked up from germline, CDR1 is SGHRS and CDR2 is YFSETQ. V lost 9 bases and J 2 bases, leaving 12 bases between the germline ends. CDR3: CATGGSTGNTIYF. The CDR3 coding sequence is TGCGCCACCGGGGGCAGTACTGGAAACACCATATATTTT.

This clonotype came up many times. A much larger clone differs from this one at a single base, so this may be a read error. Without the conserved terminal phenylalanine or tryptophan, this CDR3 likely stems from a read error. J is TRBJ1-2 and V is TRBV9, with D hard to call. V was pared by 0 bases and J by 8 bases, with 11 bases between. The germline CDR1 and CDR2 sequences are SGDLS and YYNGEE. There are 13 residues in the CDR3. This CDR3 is CASSVVVGFGYTS. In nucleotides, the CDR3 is TGTGCCAGCAGCGTAGTAGTGGGGTTCGGCTACACCTCC.

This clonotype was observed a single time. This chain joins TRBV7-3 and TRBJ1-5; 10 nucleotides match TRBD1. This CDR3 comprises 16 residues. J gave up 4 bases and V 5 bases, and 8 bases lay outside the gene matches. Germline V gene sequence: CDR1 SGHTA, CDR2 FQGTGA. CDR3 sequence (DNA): TGTGCCAGCAGCCTTCGACAGGGGGCGGGTAATCAGCCCCAGCATTTT. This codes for CASSLRQGAGNQPQHF.

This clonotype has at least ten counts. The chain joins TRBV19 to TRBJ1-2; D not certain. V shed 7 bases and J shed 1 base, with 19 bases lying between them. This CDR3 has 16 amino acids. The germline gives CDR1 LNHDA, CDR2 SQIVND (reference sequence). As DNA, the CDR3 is TGTGCCAGTACCTCCTCCCGGTTCGGTTTTAACTATGGCTACACCTTC. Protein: CASTSSRFGFNYGYTF.

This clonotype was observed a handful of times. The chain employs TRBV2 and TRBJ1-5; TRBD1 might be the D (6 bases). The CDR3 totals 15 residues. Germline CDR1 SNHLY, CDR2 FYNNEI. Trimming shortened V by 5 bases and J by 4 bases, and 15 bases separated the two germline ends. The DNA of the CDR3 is TGTGCCAGCAGTTTCCAGGACAGCGTAAATCAGCCCCAGCATTTT. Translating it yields CASSFQDSVNQPQHF. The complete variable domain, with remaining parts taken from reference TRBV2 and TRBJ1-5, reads EPEVTQTPSHQVTQMGQEVILRCVPISNHLYFYWYRQILGQKVEFLVSFYNNEISEKSEIFDDQFSVERPDGSNFTLKIRSTKLEDSAMYFCASSFQDSVNQPQHFGDGTRLSIL.

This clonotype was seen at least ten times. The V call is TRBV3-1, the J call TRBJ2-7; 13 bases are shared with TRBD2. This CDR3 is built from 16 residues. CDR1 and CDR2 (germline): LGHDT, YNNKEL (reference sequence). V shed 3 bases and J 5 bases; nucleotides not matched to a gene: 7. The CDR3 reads CASSQGLAGLRDEQYF. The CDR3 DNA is TGTGCCAGCAGCCAGGGACTAGCGGGATTGCGGGACGAGCAGTACTTC.